This TCR beta chain was obtained from a study of T-cell reconstitution after alpha-beta-depleted transplantation in children. Unique molecular identifiers were incorporated during preparation of the TCRbeta library. Using its own MiXCR run on the PCR reads, TCRdb lists one record per CDR3 protein. The sample shows some 520,000 distinct CDR3 sequences, about 31% of them seen only once. Germline-derived CDR1 and CDR2 are MNHEY and SMNVEV (reference sequence). Trimming removed 2 bases from V and 5 bases from J, with 10 bases in between. The CDR3 runs 14 residues. V is TRBV27 and J is TRBJ2-1; D might be TRBD2 (5 bases). Sequenced material: PBMCs from the stem cell graft donor, taken from the stem cell graft. The sequence came from a human donor who donated a stem cell graft to a child with aplastic anemia. CDR3 residues: CASSLTGIDNEQFF. The CDR3 nucleotides are TGTGCCAGCAGTTTAACGGGGATTGACAATGAGCAGTTCTTC.